This entry concerns a single T cell receptor (beta chain). This entry is derived from a study of CD8 T cells in Susac syndrome. CD8+ and CD4+ T cells circulating in blood were sequenced for TCR beta. cDNA came from approximately 0.5 to 1 ug RNA primed by random hexamers. TCRdb called the immunoSEQ multiplex PCR reads again in MiXCR, with one record for every CDR3 protein. The sample has around 200,000 distinct CDR3 sequences; roughly 95% are singletons. Trimming removed 6 bases from V and 2 bases from J, with 2 bases in between. Germline CDR1 MDHEN, CDR2 SYDVKM. The CDR3 consists of 12 residues. The sample was CD4+ T cells from PBMCs. The receptor was isolated from a human donor in good health. The rearrangement links TRBV28 to TRBJ2-6, with D hard to call. In DNA, the CDR3 is TGTGCCAGCAGGACTGGGGCCAACGTCCTGACTTTC. Translated: CASRTGANVLTF.